A selection of T cell receptor beta chains follows, all from one sample in a study of T cell changes during pregnancy in multiple sclerosis. Assay used: immunoSEQ multiplex PCR; TCRdb lists only in-frame clones, some missing. The profile shows roughly 9,900 clones, around 89% of them singletons. The specimen was CD8+ T cells from peripheral blood mononuclear cells, collected in the first trimester of pregnancy. These receptors were obtained from a female donor in good health, enrolled as a control in a pregnancy study. Both conserved end residues are trimmed from each CDR3.

TRBV10-3,AMRRDSQNYGYT
TRBV25-1,ASSATQGSDTQY
TRBV7-8,ASSLWGESNQPQH
TRBV4-2,ASSLGLAGSYNEQF
TRBV6-6,ASSPDSSVSGNTIY
TRBV2,ASSPVVAEETQY
TRBV2,ASRELQGYGYT
TRBV2,ASSEGTVSRNTIY
TRBV4-3,ASSPSSGGAYEQY
TRBV11-1,ASSLASGGPSSTDTQY
TRBV27,ASSLSGLASPYEQY
TRBV7-3,ASSLDRATEAF
TRBV29-1,SVEDSFYGYT
TRBV6-4,ASSERAGAYEQY
TRBV5-4,ASSGGGLDPYEQY
TRBV4-3,ASSQNAQGLAFTGELF
TRBV7-2,ASSLEGGTADTQY
TRBV4-2,ASSQDTGIGYT
TRBV5-5,ASSLSISGYSTEAF
TRBV5-5,ASSQDSPGGITEAF
TRBV5-8,ASSLRTAAIPGNTQY
TRBV2,ASSDGVGVQH
TRBV7-3,ASSTQGGGTEAF
TRBV7-2,ASSLARSGANVLT
TRBV25-1,ASRGQGGETQY
TRBV29-1,SVEDYRRADNSPLH